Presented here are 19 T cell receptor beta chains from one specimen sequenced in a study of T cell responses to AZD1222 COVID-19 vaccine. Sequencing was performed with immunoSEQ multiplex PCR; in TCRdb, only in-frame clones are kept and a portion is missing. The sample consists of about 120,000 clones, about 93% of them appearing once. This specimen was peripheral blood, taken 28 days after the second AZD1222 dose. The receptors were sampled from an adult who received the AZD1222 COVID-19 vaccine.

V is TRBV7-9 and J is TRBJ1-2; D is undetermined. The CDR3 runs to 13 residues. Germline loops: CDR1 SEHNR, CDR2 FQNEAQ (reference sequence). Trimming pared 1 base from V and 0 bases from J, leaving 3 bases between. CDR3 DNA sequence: TGTGCCAGCAGCTTAGAGTCTAACTATGGCTACACCTTC. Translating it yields CASSLESNYGYTF.

The CDR3 coding sequence is TGTGCCAGCAGTTACGTATCGAACACTGAAGCTTTCTTT. This gives the protein CASSYVSNTEAFF. This chain connects TRBV6-2 or TRBV6-3 to TRBJ1-1; unclear D gene. This CDR3 has 13 amino acids. Trimming shortened V by 2 bases and J by 1 base, and 5 bases separated the two germline ends. The germline V gene encodes CDR1 MNHEY and CDR2 SVGEGT.

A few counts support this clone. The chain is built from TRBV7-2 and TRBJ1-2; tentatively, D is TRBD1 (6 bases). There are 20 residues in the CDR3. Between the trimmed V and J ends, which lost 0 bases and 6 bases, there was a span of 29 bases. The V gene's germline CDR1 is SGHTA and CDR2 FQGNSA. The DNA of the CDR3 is TGTGCCAGCAGCTTAGCCATGCTGGGGCAGGGGTTTTCGGTGGGGGATGGCTACACCTTC. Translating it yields CASSLAMLGQGFSVGDGYTF.

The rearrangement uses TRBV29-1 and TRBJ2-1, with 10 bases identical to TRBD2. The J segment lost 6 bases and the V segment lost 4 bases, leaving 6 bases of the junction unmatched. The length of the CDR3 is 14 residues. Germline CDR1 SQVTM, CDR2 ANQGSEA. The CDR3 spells CSVVTSGNINEQFF. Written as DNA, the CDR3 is TGCAGCGTTGTTACTAGCGGGAACATCAATGAGCAGTTCTTC.

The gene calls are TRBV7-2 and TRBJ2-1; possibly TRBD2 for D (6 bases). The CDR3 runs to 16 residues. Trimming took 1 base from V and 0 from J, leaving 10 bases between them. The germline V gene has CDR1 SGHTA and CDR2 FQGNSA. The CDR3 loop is CASSLDSGSSYNEQFF. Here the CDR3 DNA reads TGTGCCAGCAGCTTAGATAGCGGCAGCTCCTACAATGAGCAGTTCTTC. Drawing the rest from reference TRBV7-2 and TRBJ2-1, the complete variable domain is GAGVSQSPSNKVTEKGKDVELRCDPISGHTALYWYRQSLGQGLEFLIYFQGNSAPDKSGLPSDRFSAERTGGSVSTLTIQRTQQEDSAVYLCASSLDSGSSYNEQFFGPGTRLTVL.

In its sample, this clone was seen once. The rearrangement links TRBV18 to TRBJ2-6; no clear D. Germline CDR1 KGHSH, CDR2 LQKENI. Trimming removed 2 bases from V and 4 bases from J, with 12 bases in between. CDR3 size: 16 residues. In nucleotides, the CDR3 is TGTGCCAGCTCACCAACCCCCTTGAGGGGGGCCAACGTCCTGACTTTC. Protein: CASSPTPLRGANVLTF.

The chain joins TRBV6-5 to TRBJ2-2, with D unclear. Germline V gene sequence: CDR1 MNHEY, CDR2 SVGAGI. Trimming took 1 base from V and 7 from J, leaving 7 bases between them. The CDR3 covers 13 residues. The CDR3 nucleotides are TGTGCCAGCAGTTACTTTGAGTTCGGGGAGCTGTTTTTT. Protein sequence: CASSYFEFGELFF.

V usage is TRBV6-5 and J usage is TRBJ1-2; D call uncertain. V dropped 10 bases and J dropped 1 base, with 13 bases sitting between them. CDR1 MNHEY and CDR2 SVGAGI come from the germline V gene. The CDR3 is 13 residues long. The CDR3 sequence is CATSRQHNYGYTF. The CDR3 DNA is TGTGCCACCTCCCGGCAACATAACTATGGCTACACCTTC.

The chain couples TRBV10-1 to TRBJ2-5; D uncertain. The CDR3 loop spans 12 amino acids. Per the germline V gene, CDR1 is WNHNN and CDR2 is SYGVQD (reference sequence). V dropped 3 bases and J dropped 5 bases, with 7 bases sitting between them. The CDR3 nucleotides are TGCGCCAGCAGTGATAATAGGGAGACCCAGTACTTC. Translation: CASSDNRETQYF.

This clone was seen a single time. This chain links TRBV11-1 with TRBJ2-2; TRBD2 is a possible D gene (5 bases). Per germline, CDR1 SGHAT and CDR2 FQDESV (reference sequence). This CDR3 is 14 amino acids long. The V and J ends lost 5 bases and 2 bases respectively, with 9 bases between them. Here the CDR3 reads CASSRPGNTGELFF. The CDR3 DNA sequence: TGTGCCAGCAGCCGCCCGGGAAACACCGGGGAGCTGTTTTTT.

The CDR3 DNA reads TGTGCCAGCAGTCCGCGGTCCAGGTTTAATTCACCCCTCCACTTT. Translation: CASSPRSRFNSPLHF. This chain joins TRBV27 and TRBJ1-6; no firm D call. This CDR3 is built from 15 residues. The germline V gene has CDR1 MNHEY and CDR2 SMNVEV (reference sequence). The ends were cut back, 5 bases at V and 6 bases at J, with 14 bases in the middle.

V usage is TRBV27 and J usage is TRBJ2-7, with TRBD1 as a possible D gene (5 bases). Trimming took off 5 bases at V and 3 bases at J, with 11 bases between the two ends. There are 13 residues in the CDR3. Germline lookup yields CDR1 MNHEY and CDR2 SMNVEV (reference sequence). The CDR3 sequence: CASSPSQVYEQYF. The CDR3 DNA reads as TGTGCCAGCAGTCCCTCACAGGTCTACGAGCAGTACTTC.

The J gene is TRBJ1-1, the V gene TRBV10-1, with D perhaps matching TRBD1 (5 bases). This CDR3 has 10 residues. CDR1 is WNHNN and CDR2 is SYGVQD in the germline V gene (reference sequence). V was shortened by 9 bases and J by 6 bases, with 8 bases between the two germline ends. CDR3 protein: CARRGAEAFF. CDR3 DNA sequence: TGCGCCAGGAGGGGAGCTGAAGCTTTCTTT.

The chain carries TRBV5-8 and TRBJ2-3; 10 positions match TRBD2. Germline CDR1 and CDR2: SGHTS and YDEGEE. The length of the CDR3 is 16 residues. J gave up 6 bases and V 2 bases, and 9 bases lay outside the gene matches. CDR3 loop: CASSLGLADPRDTQYF. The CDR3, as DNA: TGTGCCAGCAGCTTAGGACTAGCGGACCCCAGGGATACGCAGTATTTT.

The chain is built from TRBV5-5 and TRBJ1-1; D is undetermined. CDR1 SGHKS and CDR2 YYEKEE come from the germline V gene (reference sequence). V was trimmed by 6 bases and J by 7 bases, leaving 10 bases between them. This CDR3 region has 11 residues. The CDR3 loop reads CASMYGDEAFF. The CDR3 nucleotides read TGTGCCAGCATGTACGGGGATGAAGCTTTCTTT. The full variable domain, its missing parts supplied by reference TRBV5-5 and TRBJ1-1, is DAGVTQSPTHLIKTRGQQVTLRCSPISGHKSVSWYQQVLGQGPQFIFQYYEKEERGRGNFPDRFSARQFPNYSSELNVNALLLGDSALYLCASMYGDEAFFGQGTRLTVV.

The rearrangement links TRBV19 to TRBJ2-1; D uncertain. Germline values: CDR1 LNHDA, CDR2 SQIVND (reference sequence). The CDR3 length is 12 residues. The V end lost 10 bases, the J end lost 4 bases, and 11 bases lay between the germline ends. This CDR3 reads CATTVGYNEQFF. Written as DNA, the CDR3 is TGTGCCACTACCGTGGGATACAATGAGCAGTTCTTC.

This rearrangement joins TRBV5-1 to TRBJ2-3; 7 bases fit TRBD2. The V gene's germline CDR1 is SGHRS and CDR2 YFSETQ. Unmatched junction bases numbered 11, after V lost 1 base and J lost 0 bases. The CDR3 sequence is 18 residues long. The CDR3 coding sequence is TGCGCCAGCAGCTTGAGGCCACCTAGCGGATCTAGCACAGATACGCAGTATTTT. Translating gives CASSLRPPSGSSTDTQYF.

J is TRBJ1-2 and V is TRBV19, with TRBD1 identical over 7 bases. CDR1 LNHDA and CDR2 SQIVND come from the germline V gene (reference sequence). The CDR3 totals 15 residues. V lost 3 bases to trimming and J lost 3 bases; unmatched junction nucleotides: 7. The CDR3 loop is CASSIRPTGDYGYTF. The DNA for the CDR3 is TGTGCCAGTAGTATTCGGCCTACAGGGGACTATGGCTACACCTTC.

The CDR3 DNA sequence: TGCGCCAGCAGCCAAGATTGGGACCAGGGGGGGAATTCACCCCTCCACTTT. It yields the protein CASSQDWDQGGNSPLHF. This chain links TRBV4-3 with TRBJ1-6, with TRBD1 matching over 7 bases. The CDR3 spans 17 residues. V shed 0 bases and J 7 bases; nucleotides not matched to a gene: 9. Germline CDR1 and CDR2: LGHNA and YSLEER.